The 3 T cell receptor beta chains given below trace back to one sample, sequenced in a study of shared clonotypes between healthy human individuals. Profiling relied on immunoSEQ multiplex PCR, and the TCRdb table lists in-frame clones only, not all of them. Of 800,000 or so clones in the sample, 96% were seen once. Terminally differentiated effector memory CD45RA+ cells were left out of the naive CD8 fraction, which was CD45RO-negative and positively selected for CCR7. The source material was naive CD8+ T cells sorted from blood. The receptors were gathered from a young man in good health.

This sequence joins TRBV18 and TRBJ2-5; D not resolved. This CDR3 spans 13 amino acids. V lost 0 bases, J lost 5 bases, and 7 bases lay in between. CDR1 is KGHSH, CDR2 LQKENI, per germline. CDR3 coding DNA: TGTGCCAGCTCACCACCGTTCTGGGAGACCCAGTACTTC. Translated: CASSPPFWETQYF.

CDR3 loop: CSVENRGETQYF. CDR3 bases: TGCAGCGTTGAGAACAGGGGAGAGACCCAGTACTTC. The chain recombines TRBV29-1 with TRBJ2-5; 7 nucleotides align to TRBD1. Germline-derived CDR1 and CDR2 are SQVTM and ANQGSEA. This CDR3 comprises 12 residues. Trimming removed 3 bases from V and 4 bases from J; junction bases left unmatched: 2.

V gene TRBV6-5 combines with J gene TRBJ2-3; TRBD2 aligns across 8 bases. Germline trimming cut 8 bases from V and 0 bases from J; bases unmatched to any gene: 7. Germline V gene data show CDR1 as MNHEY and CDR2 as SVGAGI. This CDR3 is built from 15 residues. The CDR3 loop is CASEDGRGSTDTQYF. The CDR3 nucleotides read TGTGCCAGCGAGGACGGGAGGGGCAGCACAGATACGCAGTATTTT.